The clone carrying this T cell receptor (beta chain) has ten or more counts. Its matching antigen is unknown. This specimen belongs to a study of regulatory T cells in long-lasting Graves disease. V was shortened by 4 bases and J by 0 bases, with 10 bases between the two germline ends. The CDR3 consists of 16 residues. The germline CDR1 and CDR2 sequences are KGHSH and LQKENI. Study-level points and caveats: Persistent cases favored TRBV28, TRBJ1-2 and TRBJ2-5.

Assembly of TCR beta libraries relied on iRepertoire HTBI primers together with Arm-PCR of CDR3 regions. TCRdb passed the multiplex PCR reads through MiXCR, listing each CDR3 protein once. The table has roughly 520,000 distinct CDR3 sequences, more than 10% seen once. The sample's time point: newly diagnosed GD, antithyroid drugs for less than 3 months. Construction of the TCR library relied on RNA isolated from PBMCs. These records were also assigned to another study, of T cells in Graves' hyperthyroidism and ophthalmopathy.

Material: peripheral blood mononuclear cells (PBMCs), obtained at new diagnosis, from a patient treated with antithyroid drugs. The rearrangement uses TRBV18 and TRBJ2-6; no clear D gene. The receptor was isolated from a woman younger than 45 with Graves disease. The CDR3: CASSRSEYSGANVLTF. As DNA, the CDR3 is TGTGCCAGCTCACGGTCTGAATACTCTGGGGCCAACGTCCTGACTTTC.